The present TCR beta chain was sequenced within a study of STAT5B mutations in CD4+ large granular lymphocyte leukemia. Study information: Among healthy controls, a particular HLA allele went with more CDR3 'QG' motifs. Study results and caveats: Without putative leukemic clones, patient CD4-sorted repertoires remained more clonal than healthy CD4+ repertoires. TRBV06-family usage was enriched in top patient clones (8/27) versus controls (2/35).

Clones were sequenced by immunoSEQ multiplex PCR, and TCRdb holds only the in-frame ones, with some missing. The data hold fewer than 40,000 clones, with roughly 82% observed a single time. Points on this clone: Its antigen remains unidentified.

The V and J ends lost 4 bases and 0 bases respectively, with 14 bases between them. The germline V gene has CDR1 MGHRA and CDR2 YSYEKL. The CDR3 extends over 16 amino acids. Sequenced input: CD4+ T cells from blood buffy coats. The receptor comes from a human donor in good health. V is TRBV4-1 and J is TRBJ2-3; D is perhaps TRBD1 (5 bases). The CDR3 DNA sequence: TGCGCCAGCAGCCCTCTAGACAGACCGAGCACAGATACGCAGTATTTT. Encoded protein: CASSPLDRPSTDTQYF.